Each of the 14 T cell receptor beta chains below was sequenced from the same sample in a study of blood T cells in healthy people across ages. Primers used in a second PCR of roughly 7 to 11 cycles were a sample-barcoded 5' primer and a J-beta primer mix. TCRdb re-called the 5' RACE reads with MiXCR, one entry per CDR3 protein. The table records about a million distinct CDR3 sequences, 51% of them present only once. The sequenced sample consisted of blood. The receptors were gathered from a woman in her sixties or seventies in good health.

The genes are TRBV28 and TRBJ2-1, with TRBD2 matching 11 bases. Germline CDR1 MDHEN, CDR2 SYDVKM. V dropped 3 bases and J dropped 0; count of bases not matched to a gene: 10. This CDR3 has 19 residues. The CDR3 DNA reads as TGTGCCAGCAGTTTCCCGACTAGCGGGAATCCTAGCTCCTACAATGAGCAGTTCTTC. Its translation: CASSFPTSGNPSSYNEQFF.

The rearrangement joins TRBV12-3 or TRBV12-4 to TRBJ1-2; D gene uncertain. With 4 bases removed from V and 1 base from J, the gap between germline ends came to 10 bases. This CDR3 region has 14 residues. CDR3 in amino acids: CASSSRSLNYGYTF. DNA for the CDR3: TGTGCCAGCAGTTCCCGGTCCCTTAACTATGGCTACACCTTC.

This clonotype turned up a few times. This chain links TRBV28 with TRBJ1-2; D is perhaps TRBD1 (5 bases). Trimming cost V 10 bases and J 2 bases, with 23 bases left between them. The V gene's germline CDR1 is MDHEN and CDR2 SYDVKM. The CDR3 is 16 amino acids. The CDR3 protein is CATNSAGTVGNYGYTF. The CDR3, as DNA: TGTGCCACGAACTCAGCTGGGACTGTTGGGAACTATGGCTACACCTTC.

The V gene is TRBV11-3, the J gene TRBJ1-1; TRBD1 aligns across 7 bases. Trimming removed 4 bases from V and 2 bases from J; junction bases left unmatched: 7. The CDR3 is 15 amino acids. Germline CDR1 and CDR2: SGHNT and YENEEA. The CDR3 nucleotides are TGTGCCAGCAGCTCAGGGGGGTCCTTAAACACTGAAGCTTTCTTT. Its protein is CASSSGGSLNTEAFF. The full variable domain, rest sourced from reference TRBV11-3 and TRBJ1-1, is EAGVVQSPRYKIIEKKQPVAFWCNPISGHNTLYWYLQNLGQGPELLIRYENEEAVDDSQLPKDRFSAERLKGVDSTLKIQPAELGDSAVYLCASSSGGSLNTEAFFGQGTRLTVV.

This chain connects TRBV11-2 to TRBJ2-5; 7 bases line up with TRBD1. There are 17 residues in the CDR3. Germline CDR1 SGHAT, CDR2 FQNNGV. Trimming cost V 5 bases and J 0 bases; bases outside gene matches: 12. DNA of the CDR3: TGTGCCAGCAGCCCGCCTAGGGACAGCGGACACCAAGAGACCCAGTACTTC. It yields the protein CASSPPRDSGHQETQYF.

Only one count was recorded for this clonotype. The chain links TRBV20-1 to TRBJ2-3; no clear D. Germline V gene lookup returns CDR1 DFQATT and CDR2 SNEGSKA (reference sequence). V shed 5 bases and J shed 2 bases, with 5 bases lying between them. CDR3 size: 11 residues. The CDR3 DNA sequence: TGCAGTGCTCTTGACACAGATACGCAGTATTTT. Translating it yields CSALDTDTQYF.

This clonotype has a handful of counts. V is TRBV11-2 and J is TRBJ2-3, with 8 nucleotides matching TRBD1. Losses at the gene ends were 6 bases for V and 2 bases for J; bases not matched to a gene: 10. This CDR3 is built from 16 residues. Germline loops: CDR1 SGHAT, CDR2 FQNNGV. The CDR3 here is CASSLGDRTHTDTQYF. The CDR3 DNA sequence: TGTGCCAGCAGTCTAGGGGACAGGACTCACACAGATACGCAGTATTTT.

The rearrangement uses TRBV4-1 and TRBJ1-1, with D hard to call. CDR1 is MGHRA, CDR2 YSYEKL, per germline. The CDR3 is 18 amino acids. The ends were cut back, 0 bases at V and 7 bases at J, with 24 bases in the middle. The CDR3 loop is CASSQEGLTSYIPYEAFF. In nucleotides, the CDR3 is TGCGCCAGCAGCCAAGAAGGACTCACGTCCTACATTCCCTATGAAGCTTTCTTT.

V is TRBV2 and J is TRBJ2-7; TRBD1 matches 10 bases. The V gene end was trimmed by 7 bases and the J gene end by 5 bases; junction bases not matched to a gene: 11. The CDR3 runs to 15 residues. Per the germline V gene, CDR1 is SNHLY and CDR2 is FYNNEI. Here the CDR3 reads CASTFRDRGENEQYF. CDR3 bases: TGTGCCAGCACTTTCCGGGACAGGGGAGAGAACGAGCAGTACTTC.

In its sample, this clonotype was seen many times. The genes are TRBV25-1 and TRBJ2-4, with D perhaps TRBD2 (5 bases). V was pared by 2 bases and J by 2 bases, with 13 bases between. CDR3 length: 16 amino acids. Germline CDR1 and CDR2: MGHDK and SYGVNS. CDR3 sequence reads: CASSESEGRTKNIQYF. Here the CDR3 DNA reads TGTGCCAGCAGTGAAAGCGAGGGAAGGACCAAAAACATTCAGTACTTC.

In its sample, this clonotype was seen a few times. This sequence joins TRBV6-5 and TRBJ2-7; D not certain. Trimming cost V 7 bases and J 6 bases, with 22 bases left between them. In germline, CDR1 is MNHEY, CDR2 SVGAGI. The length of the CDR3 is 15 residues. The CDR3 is CASTAAAGPPVEQYF. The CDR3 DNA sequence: TGTGCCAGCACTGCCGCGGCTGGCCCACCGGTCGAGCAGTACTTC.

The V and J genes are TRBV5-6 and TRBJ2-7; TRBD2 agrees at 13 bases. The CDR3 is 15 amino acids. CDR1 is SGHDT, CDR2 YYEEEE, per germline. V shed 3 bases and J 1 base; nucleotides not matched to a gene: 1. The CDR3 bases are TGTGCCAGCAGCTGGGGACTAGCGGGATCCTACGAGCAGTACTTC. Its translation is CASSWGLAGSYEQYF.

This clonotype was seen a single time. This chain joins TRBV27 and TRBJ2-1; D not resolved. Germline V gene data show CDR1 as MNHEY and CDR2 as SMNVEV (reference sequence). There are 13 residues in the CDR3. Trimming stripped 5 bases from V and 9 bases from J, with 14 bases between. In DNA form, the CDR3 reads TGTGCCAGCAGTCATGGGCGTGGCGTTGAGCAGTTCTTC. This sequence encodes CASSHGRGVEQFF.

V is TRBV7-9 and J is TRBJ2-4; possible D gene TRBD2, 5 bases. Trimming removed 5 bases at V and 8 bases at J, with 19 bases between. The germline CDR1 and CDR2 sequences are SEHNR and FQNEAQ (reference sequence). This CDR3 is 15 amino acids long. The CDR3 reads CASSPQLVGGDIQYF. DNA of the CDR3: TGTGCCAGCAGCCCCCAACTCGTAGGAGGCGACATTCAGTACTTC. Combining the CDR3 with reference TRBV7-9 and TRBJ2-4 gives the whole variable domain DTGVSQNPRHKITKRGQNVTFRCDPISEHNRLYWYRQTLGQGPEFLTYFQNEAQLEKSRLLSDRFSAERPKGSFSTLEIQRTEQGDSAMYLCASSPQLVGGDIQYFGAGTRLSVL.